This T cell receptor (beta chain) was obtained from a study of blood T cell repertoires in COVID-19. At the level of the study: There were acute and convalescent COVID-19 samples, and they came from the United States, Italy and Spain. In each case, the material was cDNA or gDNA derived from T cells, B-cell-depleted T cells, or PBMCs.

Trimming took 3 bases from V and 1 from J, leaving 10 bases between them. The CDR3 has 14 residues. The germline CDR1 and CDR2 sequences are DFQATT and SNEGSKA (reference sequence). Original processing methods: Amplification of reference gene primers was used by the study to estimate nucleated cell counts. Libraries were prepared by immunoSEQ multiplex PCR; TCRdb keeps only in-frame clonotypes and omits some of them. That table supplies the V and J calls and clone size; D and trimming were determined from the DNA. The repertoire consists of approximately 74,000 clones, with roughly 90% occurring once and the leading ten covering about 6.7%.

This sequence originates from a man between 65 and 79 years old with acute or convalescent COVID-19. The chain carries TRBV20-1 and TRBJ1-5; tentatively, D is TRBD1 (5 bases). Input material: peripheral blood. The CDR3 DNA reads as TGCAGTGCTAGTCCGGGGGGAAGCAATCAGCCCCAGCATTTT. Amino acids: CSASPGGSNQPQHF.